These 12 T cell receptor beta chains originate from one sample sequenced in a study of human T cells and chemical hapten exposure. The time point here: patch test 1, 2 weeks after DPC sensitization. Indicated treatment: therapeutic diphenylcyclopropenone sensitization with weekly scalp DPC. TCRdb called the RACE reads again in MiXCR, with one record for every CDR3 protein. The sample gives around 340,000 distinct CDR3 sequences, about 7% of which show up once; 8% to 9% is in the top ten. The sequenced sample was whole blood, obtained in connection with sensitization to the hapten diphenylcyclopropenone (DPC). The receptors were sampled from a young woman with alopecia areata. Some clones in this sample may be carry-over from other donors' samples.

There are many counts of this clonotype. This chain links TRBV5-1 with TRBJ1-3, with 9 bases fitting TRBD1. The germline V gene encodes CDR1 SGHRS and CDR2 YFSETQ. After removal of 7 bases from V and 0 bases from J, the junction contained 8 bases not matched to a gene. This CDR3 comprises 16 residues. DNA for the CDR3: TGCGCCAGCGGTGGGGGACAGGGCTCCTCTGGAAACACCATATATTTT. Protein: CASGGGQGSSGNTIYF.

This clonotype turned up a few times. V gene TRBV6-5 combines with J gene TRBJ2-3; TRBD2 agrees at 9 bases. The CDR3 spans 14 residues. Germline V gene sequence: CDR1 MNHEY, CDR2 SVGAGI. The J segment lost 6 bases and the V segment lost 4 bases, leaving 5 bases of the junction unmatched. In nucleotides, the CDR3 is TGTGCCAGCAGTTTCCGGACTAGCGTTGATACGCAGTATTTT. It codes for CASSFRTSVDTQYF.

This clonotype has at least ten counts. V usage is TRBV10-3 and J usage is TRBJ2-7, with a weak D call TRBD1 (5 bases). The germline CDR1 and CDR2 sequences are ENHRY and SYGVKD. V was pared by 5 bases and J by 6 bases, with 17 bases between. The CDR3 is made up of 14 amino acids. CDR3 DNA sequence: TGTGCCATCAGTCGATATGAAGGGGTGAGCGAGCAGTACTTC. Its translation: CAISRYEGVSEQYF.

This clonotype appeared many times. The chain has TRBV24-1 and TRBJ2-1; 7 bases line up with TRBD1. V lost 0 bases to trimming and J lost 0 bases; unmatched junction nucleotides: 4. The CDR3 contains 17 residues. Per the germline V gene, CDR1 is KGHDR and CDR2 is SFDVKD. The CDR3 protein is CATSDLQTGSSYNEQFF. CDR3 DNA sequence: TGTGCCACCAGTGATTTGCAGACAGGGAGCTCCTACAATGAGCAGTTCTTC.

The chain carries TRBV18 and TRBJ1-1; no definite D call. Germline-derived CDR1 and CDR2 are KGHSH and LQKENI. Trimming took off 3 bases at V and 1 base at J, with 9 bases between the two ends. There are 14 residues in the CDR3. The CDR3 loop is CASSPGKGNTEAFF. The CDR3 coding sequence is TGTGCCAGCTCACCGGGTAAAGGGAACACTGAAGCTTTCTTT.

This clonotype has more than one count but fewer than ten. This chain connects TRBV29-1 to TRBJ1-2; 7 nucleotides agree with TRBD1. This CDR3 has 11 amino acids. The V gene's germline CDR1 is SQVTM and CDR2 ANQGSEA. Trimming cost V 7 bases and J 8 bases; bases outside gene matches: 7. The chain's CDR3 is CSADRAGGYTF. The CDR3 coding sequence is TGCAGCGCTGACAGGGCCGGCGGCTACACCTTC.

This clonotype was observed a handful of times. V is TRBV9 and J is TRBJ2-3; 12 nucleotides line up with TRBD2. CDR3 length: 15 amino acids. The J segment lost 4 bases and the V segment lost 3 bases, leaving 3 bases of the junction unmatched. CDR1 and CDR2 (germline): SGDLS, YYNGEE. As DNA, the CDR3 is TGTGCCAGCAGCGCCGCTAGCGGGGGGGCAGATACGCAGTATTTT. This translates into CASSAASGGADTQYF.

This clonotype was seen many times. The gene calls are TRBV29-1 and TRBJ2-3; 7 nucleotides align to TRBD1. Germline CDR1 is SQVTM and CDR2 is ANQGSEA. V trimming: 5 bases; J trimming: 2 bases; junction bases outside the gene matches: 10. This CDR3 is 15 amino acids long. In DNA, the CDR3 is TGCAGCGTTCATTCACAGGGGCGACTCACAGATACGCAGTATTTT. The encoded protein is CSVHSQGRLTDTQYF.

V and J are TRBV13 and TRBJ2-7; D unclear. CDR1 and CDR2 (germline): PRHDT, FYEKMQ (reference sequence). The CDR3 is 15 residues long. Trimming removed 1 base at V and 0 bases at J, with 10 bases between. The CDR3 bases are TGTGCCAGCAGCTTAGTAGCTACCGGCTCCTACGAGCAGTACTTC. Amino acids: CASSLVATGSYEQYF.

The table lists this clonotype with many counts. The chain is built from TRBV7-6 and TRBJ2-5; the D call may be TRBD1 or TRBD2 (5 bases each). CDR3 length: 15 residues. From germline, CDR1 is SGHVS and CDR2 FNYEAQ. Trimming shortened V by 2 bases and J by 4 bases, and 14 bases separated the two germline ends. DNA for the CDR3: TGTGCCAGCAGCTTATGGTCGGGACCACGAGAGACCCAGTACTTC. Translated, it gives CASSLWSGPRETQYF.

This clonotype was seen a few times. V is TRBV6-2 or TRBV6-3 and J is TRBJ1-4; D is unresolved. The CDR3 totals 11 residues. Trimming removed 5 bases from V and 6 bases from J, with 4 bases in between. Germline V gene sequence: CDR1 MNHEY, CDR2 SVGEGT. The CDR3 protein is CASSRHEKLFF. For the CDR3, the DNA is TGTGCCAGCAGTCGTCATGAAAAACTGTTTTTT.

This clonotype was seen a few times. CDR3 in DNA: TGCAGTGCTAGAGGGTCTAGCCGGTACGGGGGTACGCAGTATTTT. It translates to CSARGSSRYGGTQYF. The chain recombines TRBV20-1 with TRBJ2-3, with D perhaps TRBD2 (6 bases). The V and J ends lost 1 base and 8 bases respectively, with 19 bases between them. The CDR3 extends over 15 amino acids. The germline CDR1 and CDR2 sequences are DFQATT and SNEGSKA (reference sequence).